This T cell receptor (beta chain) was captured by sequencing in a study of blood T cell repertoires in COVID-19. Across the study: Specimens from acute and convalescent COVID-19 originated in the United States, Italy and Spain. Nucleic acid was either cDNA or gDNA, and it came from T cells, B-cell-depleted T cells, or PBMCs.

With V trimmed by 4 bases and J by 4 bases, 8 bases remained unmatched. CDR3 length: 15 amino acids. Per the germline V gene, CDR1 is SGHTA and CDR2 is FQGTGA. Original handling: Estimation of nucleated cell counts relied on the amplification of reference gene primers. Generated by immunoSEQ multiplex PCR, the TCRdb table keeps only in-frame clones and is missing some. That table furnishes V, J and clone size, whereas the DNA furnished D and trimming. This table holds about 110,000 clones, approximately 90% found once. This TCR came from a woman in her 30s with acute or convalescent COVID-19. The sample taken for sequencing was peripheral blood. This chain uses TRBV7-3 with TRBJ2-7, with 9 positions matching TRBD1. The CDR3 protein is CASSSIGTGRYEQYF. The CDR3 DNA follows: TGTGCCAGCAGCTCCATAGGGACAGGGCGATACGAGCAGTACTTC.